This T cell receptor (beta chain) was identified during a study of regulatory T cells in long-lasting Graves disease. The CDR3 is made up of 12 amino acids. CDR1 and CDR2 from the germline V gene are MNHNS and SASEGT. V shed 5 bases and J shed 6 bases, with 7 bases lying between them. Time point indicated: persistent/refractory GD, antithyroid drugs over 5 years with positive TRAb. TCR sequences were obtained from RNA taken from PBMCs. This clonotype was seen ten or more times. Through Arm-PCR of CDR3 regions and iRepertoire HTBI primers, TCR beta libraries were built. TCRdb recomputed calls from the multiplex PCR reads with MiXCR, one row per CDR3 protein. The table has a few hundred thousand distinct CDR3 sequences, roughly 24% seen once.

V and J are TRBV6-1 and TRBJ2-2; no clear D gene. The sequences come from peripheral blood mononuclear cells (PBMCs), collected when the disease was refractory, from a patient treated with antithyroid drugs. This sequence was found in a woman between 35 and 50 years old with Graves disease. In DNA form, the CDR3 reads TGTGCCAGCAGTAGGGTGGCCGGGGAGCTGTTTTTT. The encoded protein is CASSRVAGELFF.